This TCR beta chain was profiled in a study of ipilimumab plus nivolumab after autologous stem cell transplantation. Whole-study context: Median doses per patient: 5 ipilimumab, under ten nivolumab.

Sequenced by immunoSEQ multiplex PCR; TCRdb stores in-frame clones only, minus some. This table holds about 15,000 clones, 65% to 75% found once. Checkpoint therapy with ipilimumab 1 mg/kg began 14 to 28 days after transplant. CDR1 and CDR2 from the germline V gene are SGHRS and YFSETQ. Trimming removed 3 bases from V and 1 base from J, with 5 bases in between. This CDR3 spans 13 amino acids. The source is a male donor with primary mediastinal lymphoma. The chain recombines TRBV5-1 with TRBJ2-1; D is undetermined. The starting material was PBMCs, obtained in a trial of ipilimumab plus nivolumab as post-transplant consolidation. The DNA for the CDR3 is TGCGCCAGCAGCTCCTTATCCTACAATGAGCAGTTCTTC. It is translated as CASSSLSYNEQFF.